The clone carrying this TCR beta chain was observed many times. The data were obtained in a study of T-cell reconstitution after alpha-beta-depleted transplantation in children. Molecular barcoding with unique molecular identifiers was used for the TCRbeta library. TCRdb re-called the PCR reads with MiXCR, one entry per CDR3 protein. The sample yields a few hundred thousand distinct CDR3 sequences, approximately 10% seen once. V lost 0 bases to trimming and J lost 3 bases, with 9 bases between them. CDR1 and CDR2 (germline): SGDLS, YYNGEE. The CDR3 loop spans 14 amino acids. Specimen: PBMCs from the stem cell graft donor, collected from the stem cell graft. This chain uses TRBV9 with TRBJ2-5; D is possibly TRBD2 (5 bases). The receptor was isolated from a human donor who donated a stem cell graft to a child with acute lymphoblastic leukemia. CDR3 residues: CASSVGGQKETQYF. Written as DNA, the CDR3 is TGTGCCAGCAGCGTAGGCGGGCAAAAAGAGACCCAGTACTTC.